These 31 T cell receptor beta chains were all obtained from the same sample, sequenced in a study of blood T cell repertoires in COVID-19. TCRdb's copy holds only in-frame clones and misses some; the assay was immunoSEQ multiplex PCR. The data show a few hundred thousand clones, with 70% to 85% seen just once and approximately 1.3% held by the top ten. The sample consisted of PBMCs or T cells enriched from blood (not recorded which). These receptors all stem from a woman aged 40 to 55 with acute COVID-19.

The chain is built from TRBV18 and TRBJ2-2; the match to TRBD1 covers 8 bases. After removal of 3 bases from V and 7 bases from J, the junction contained 7 bases not matched to a gene. CDR1 and CDR2 from the germline V gene are KGHSH and LQKENI. This CDR3 region has 15 residues. CDR3 coding DNA: TGTGCCAGCTCACCGGCGACAGGGGAGGTCGGGGAGCTGTTTTTT. It is translated as CASSPATGEVGELFF.

The chain links TRBV18 to TRBJ1-5; no clear D gene. The V gene lost 3 bases and the J gene lost 6 bases, with 15 bases spanning the gap. The CDR3 runs 15 residues. Germline CDR1 reads KGHSH; CDR2 reads LQKENI. The chain's CDR3 is CASSPDTTGSQPQHF. CDR3 nucleotides: TGTGCCAGCTCACCCGACACCACCGGTAGTCAGCCCCAGCATTTT.

V usage is TRBV27 and J usage is TRBJ2-7; 12 bases fit TRBD2. The CDR3 is 15 residues long. Trimming at V came to 6 bases and at J to 2 bases, leaving 5 bases not matched to a gene. Germline-derived CDR1 and CDR2 are MNHEY and SMNVEV (reference sequence). The CDR3 spells CASRQTSGGPYEQYF. CDR3 bases: TGTGCCAGCAGACAGACTAGCGGGGGCCCCTACGAGCAGTACTTC.

The chain combines TRBV7-9 with TRBJ1-6; 8 nucleotides match TRBD1. This CDR3 is built from 14 residues. The germline V gene has CDR1 SEHNR and CDR2 FQNEAQ (reference sequence). J lost 3 bases, V lost 5 bases, and 0 bases had no gene match. The CDR3, as DNA: TGTGCCAGCAGCGGACAGGGCTATAATTCACCCCTCCACTTT. Translation: CASSGQGYNSPLHF.

The rearrangement links TRBV4-1 to TRBJ1-5; the D is unclear. The CDR3 has 15 residues. Trimming removed 0 bases from V and 6 bases from J, with 12 bases in between. The germline V gene encodes CDR1 MGHRA and CDR2 YSYEKL. The CDR3 DNA sequence: TGCGCCAGCAGCCAAGAGTTGAGTAAGCTTCAGCCCCAGCATTTT. This encodes CASSQELSKLQPQHF.

This sequence joins TRBV28 and TRBJ1-2; 8 bases are shared with TRBD1. V dropped 3 bases and J dropped 7; count of bases not matched to a gene: 10. Germline V gene data show CDR1 as MDHEN and CDR2 as SYDVKM. The CDR3 sequence is 15 residues long. Written as DNA, the CDR3 is TGTGCCAGCAGTTTTGGTGGCAGGGGGCCCGGTGGCTACACCTTC. Its translation: CASSFGGRGPGGYTF.

The rearrangement links TRBV6-1 to TRBJ2-7; D possibly corresponds to TRBD1 (6 bases). V was pared by 3 bases and J by 5 bases, with 14 bases between. The CDR3 spans 14 residues. Germline-derived CDR1 and CDR2 are MNHNS and SASEGT. The CDR3 region is CASSDNTGPNEQYF. CDR3 DNA: TGTGCCAGCAGTGACAACACAGGGCCTAACGAGCAGTACTTC.

The chain is built from TRBV7-2 and TRBJ2-7; possibly TRBD1 for D (5 bases). The germline gives CDR1 SGHTA, CDR2 FQGNSA. The CDR3 is made up of 16 amino acids. The V and J ends lost 4 bases and 7 bases respectively, with 23 bases between them. The CDR3 coding sequence is TGTGCCAGCAGCTCCACCCTAGTCCCTGGGGCCGGTGAGCAGTACTTC. Protein sequence: CASSSTLVPGAGEQYF.

J is TRBJ2-7 and V is TRBV4-3; no reliable D call. The CDR3 spans 15 residues. Trimming stripped 1 base from V and 0 bases from J, with 10 bases between. The V gene's germline CDR1 is LGHNA and CDR2 YSLEER. DNA of the CDR3: TGCGCCAGCAGCCAAGGTTATCCGAGCTCCTACGAGCAGTACTTC. It encodes CASSQGYPSSYEQYF.

This chain joins TRBV27 and TRBJ1-1; 8 positions match TRBD1. Unmatched junction bases numbered 13, after V lost 8 bases and J lost 5 bases. CDR3 size: 15 residues. Germline CDR1 is MNHEY and CDR2 is SMNVEV (reference sequence). The CDR3 region has the DNA TGTGCCAGCTATTATAACAGGGGGGAGAGAACTGAAGCTTTCTTT. Translated: CASYYNRGERTEAFF.

The chain couples TRBV4-1 to TRBJ2-1, with TRBD1 matching 11 bases. The CDR3 has 17 amino acids. The trim removed 1 base at V and 6 bases at J, leaving 8 bases unmatched. Germline CDR1 is MGHRA and CDR2 is YSYEKL. In DNA form, the CDR3 reads TGCGCCAGCAGCCAAGTAAGGGGGACAGGGGGTATCAATGAGCAGTTCTTC. Protein: CASSQVRGTGGINEQFF.

The chain carries TRBV5-1 and TRBJ1-1, with D maybe TRBD1 (5 bases). The germline V and J ends were trimmed by 0 bases and 5 bases, with 14 bases remaining between them. Per the germline V gene, CDR1 is SGHRS and CDR2 is YFSETQ. The CDR3 spans 15 residues. The CDR3, as DNA: TGCGCCAGCAGCTTGGGACAGCCGGGGAGGACTGAAGCTTTCTTT. Its translation: CASSLGQPGRTEAFF.

This clone was seen a single time. CDR3 sequence reads: CASSQSGETQYF. Written as DNA, the CDR3 is TGTGCCAGCAGCCAATCAGGAGAGACCCAGTACTTC. The chain is built from TRBV14 and TRBJ2-5; D is unresolved. The V and J ends lost 2 bases and 4 bases respectively, with 5 bases between them. The germline CDR1 and CDR2 sequences are SGHDN and FVKESK. The CDR3 length is 12 residues.

This chain links TRBV29-1 with TRBJ2-5; 7 bases line up with TRBD2. Per the germline V gene, CDR1 is SQVTM and CDR2 is ANQGSEA. The CDR3 sequence is 14 residues long. The V and J ends lost 4 bases and 4 bases, in that order; junction bases with no gene match: 9. The CDR3 DNA sequence: TGCAGCGTTGGGGCTGGGGGGGAGCGAGAGACCCAGTACTTC. Its protein product is CSVGAGGERETQYF.

The rearrangement links TRBV11-3 to TRBJ2-1; 13 nucleotides agree with TRBD2. This CDR3 is 15 amino acids long. V trimming: 5 bases; J trimming: 9 bases; junction bases outside the gene matches: 7. Germline V CDR1 and CDR2: SGHNT, YENEEA. The CDR3 protein is CASSRGTSGTIEQFF. In DNA form, the CDR3 reads TGTGCCAGCAGCCGGGGGACTAGCGGGACTATTGAGCAGTTCTTC.

The chain is built from TRBV6-1 and TRBJ1-3, with D possibly TRBD1 on 5 matching bases. The germline V and J ends were trimmed by 2 bases and 3 bases, with 17 bases remaining between them. Per germline, CDR1 MNHNS and CDR2 SASEGT. CDR3 size: 17 residues. The CDR3 DNA is TGTGCCAGCAGTGAACTGCGTCTGGGGGAGGTTGGAAACACCATATATTTT. Encoded protein: CASSELRLGEVGNTIYF.

This chain connects TRBV2 to TRBJ2-5; D not resolved. V was pared by 2 bases and J by 5 bases, with 6 bases between. Germline CDR1 and CDR2: SNHLY and FYNNEI. This CDR3 has 12 residues. CDR3 residues: CASSELGETQYF. The CDR3 DNA is TGTGCCAGCAGTGAACTCGGGGAGACCCAGTACTTC.

This clone was observed once. The CDR3 DNA follows: TGTGCCAGCAGCAAGGGCGGGGGGCAAGAGACCCAGTACTTC. This codes for CASSKGGGQETQYF. The V gene is TRBV21-1, the J gene TRBJ2-5; TRBD2 was called by the table and not checked on the DNA. TRBV21-1 is flagged as a pseudogene. CDR3 length: 14 residues.

The rearrangement uses TRBV10-3 and TRBJ2-1; 11 positions agree with TRBD1. The CDR3 has 15 residues. The germline V gene encodes CDR1 ENHRY and CDR2 SYGVKD. V trimming: 2 bases; J trimming: 8 bases; junction bases outside the gene matches: 5. The CDR3 here is CAISEGQGARDEQFF. In DNA form, the CDR3 reads TGTGCCATCAGTGAGGGACAGGGGGCTCGGGATGAGCAGTTCTTC.

The genes are TRBV3-1 (or the pseudogene TRBV3-2) and TRBJ2-1, with 9 bases that match TRBD1. J gave up 7 bases and V 6 bases, and 7 bases lay outside the gene matches. This CDR3 spans 14 amino acids. Germline V gives CDR1 LGHDT, CDR2 YNNKEL (reference sequence). The chain's CDR3 is CASRTGTGSNEQFF. CDR3 DNA: TGTGCCAGCAGAACCGGGACAGGGTCAAATGAGCAGTTCTTC.

This chain uses TRBV11-2 with TRBJ2-7; D remains unclear. Germline lookup yields CDR1 SGHAT and CDR2 FQNNGV. The V end lost 4 bases, the J end lost 8 bases, and 3 bases lay between the germline ends. The CDR3 contains 9 residues. The CDR3 region has the DNA TGTGCCAGCAGCTCCAAGCAGTACTTC. Amino acid sequence: CASSSKQYF.

In this sample, this clone turned up a few times. The gene calls are TRBV5-1 and TRBJ1-1; the match to TRBD1 covers 11 bases. Per the germline V gene, CDR1 is SGHRS and CDR2 is YFSETQ. Losses at the gene ends were 5 bases for V and 3 bases for J; bases not matched to a gene: 9. The CDR3 covers 16 residues. The CDR3 coding sequence is TGCGCCAGCAGAGGACAGGGGGCTACCATTGACACTGAAGCTTTCTTT. It is translated as CASRGQGATIDTEAFF.

This sequence joins TRBV2 and TRBJ1-5, with D possibly being TRBD1 (6 bases). The CDR3 covers 14 residues. The V end lost 5 bases, the J end lost 6 bases, and 14 bases lay between the germline ends. Germline CDR1 SNHLY, CDR2 FYNNEI. The CDR3 reads CASSSDSAPQPQHF. The CDR3 DNA reads as TGTGCCAGCAGTTCGGACAGTGCGCCTCAGCCCCAGCATTTT.

The chain is built from TRBV7-9 and TRBJ2-1, with 11 nucleotides matching TRBD2. The V segment lost 5 bases and the J segment 5 bases; nucleotides outside the gene matches: 11. Per the germline V gene, CDR1 is SEHNR and CDR2 is FQNEAQ (reference sequence). The CDR3 has 17 amino acids. The CDR3 bases are TGTGCCAGCAGCCCCCGCCCAGGGACTAGCGGCGACAATGAGCAGTTCTTC. It translates to CASSPRPGTSGDNEQFF.

Concerning this clone itself: At one of its ends the junction is not consistent with the germline gene, which may arise from a read error. J is TRBJ2-3 and V is TRBV7-9, with TRBD2 matching over 8 bases. The CDR3 totals 12 residues. The germline V gene encodes CDR1 SEHNR and CDR2 FQNEAQ (reference sequence). CDR3 DNA: TGTGCCAGCAGCTCCATGACTAGCGCCACATTTTTT. It translates to CASSSMTSATFF.

The genes are TRBV6-2 or TRBV6-3 and TRBJ1-2, with 10 nucleotides matching TRBD1. The CDR3 length is 15 residues. J lost 4 bases, V lost 6 bases, and 8 bases had no gene match. CDR1 is MNHEY, CDR2 SVGEGT, per germline. The CDR3, as DNA: TGTGCCAGCAGCTCCGGGACAGGGGACTCCTATGGCTACACCTTC. Translating it yields CASSSGTGDSYGYTF.

The chain carries TRBV13 and TRBJ2-1; TRBD2 aligns across 12 bases. Germline V gives CDR1 PRHDT, CDR2 FYEKMQ (reference sequence). This CDR3 comprises 16 residues. J was trimmed by 9 bases and V by 0 bases; bases with no gene match: 6. CDR3 region: CASSLGNLAGGIEQFF. The CDR3, as DNA: TGTGCCAGCAGCTTAGGAAATCTAGCGGGAGGGATTGAGCAGTTCTTC.

The chain joins TRBV30 to TRBJ2-3, with TRBD1 as a possible D gene (5 bases). Trimming removed 6 bases at V and 9 bases at J, with 25 bases between. This CDR3 is built from 15 residues. The germline gives CDR1 GTSNPN, CDR2 SVGIG (reference sequence). CDR3 DNA: TGTGCCTGTTCTACAGGACCACCCTCGAGGCTGACGCAGTATTTT. Its protein product is CACSTGPPSRLTQYF.

The chain has TRBV29-1 and TRBJ2-1, with D uncertain. The CDR3 covers 12 residues. The germline V gene has CDR1 SQVTM and CDR2 ANQGSEA. V was clipped by 5 bases and J by 2 bases, with 7 bases between them. Here the CDR3 DNA reads TGCAGCGTTTCCCCAGCCTACAATGAGCAGTTCTTC. Encoded protein: CSVSPAYNEQFF.

In regard to this clone: The junction shows a germline mismatch at one end, possibly a read error. This chain links TRBV12-5 with TRBJ2-7, with D tentatively TRBD2 (5 bases). CDR1 and CDR2 (germline): LGHNT, FRNRAP. The CDR3 has 15 amino acids. This CDR3 reads CASGSLLSGYGELYF. The CDR3 DNA is TGTGCTAGTGGTTCGCTGTTATCGGGGTATGGTGAGCTGTACTTC.

The rearrangement links TRBV19 to TRBJ1-1; a possible D gene is TRBD1 (5 bases). Germline V gene sequence: CDR1 LNHDA, CDR2 SQIVND (reference sequence). V was pared by 3 bases and J by 5 bases, with 22 bases between. This CDR3 has 17 amino acids. The DNA for the CDR3 is TGTGCCAGTAGTATTTTATTTAGGGGAGCCCGGGGGACTGAAGCTTTCTTT. Its protein is CASSILFRGARGTEAFF.